These 6 T cell receptor beta chains originate from one sample sequenced in a study of T cells expressing NK-cell markers. TCRdb reworked the 5' RACE reads into one entry per CDR3 protein, no DNA. The repertoire shows 550,000 or so distinct CDR3 sequences; the top ten hold around 4%. The sample taken for sequencing was blood T cells: a sorted CD56 or NKG2C T cell subset, CD4+ or CD8+ T cells, or bulk PBMC T cells (not recorded which). These receptors originate from a man aged 18 to 30 in good health.

The chain links TRBV5-1 to TRBJ1-1. CDR3 length equals 14 residues. The germline V gene has CDR1 SGHRS and CDR2 YFSETQ. CDR3 in amino acids: CASSFQGSGTEAFF. Filled out from reference TRBV5-1 and TRBJ1-1, the complete variable domain reads KAGVTQTPRYLIKTRGQQVTLSCSPISGHRSVSWYQQTPGQGLQFLFEYFSETQRNKGNFPGRFSGRQFSNSRSEMNVSTLELGDSALYLCASSFQGSGTEAFFGQGTRLTVV.

The rearrangement joins TRBV5-1 to TRBJ1-6. Germline V gives CDR1 SGHRS, CDR2 YFSETQ. The CDR3 is 16 residues long. The CDR3 sequence: CASSLQFRSYNSPLHF.

The rearrangement links TRBV29-1 to TRBJ2-5; absent DNA, TCRdb's TRBD2 call cannot be checked. This CDR3 comprises 13 residues. The germline V gene has CDR1 SQVTM and CDR2 ANQGSEA. CDR3 protein: CSVLAGKGETQYF. Full variable domain (outside the CDR3, taken from reference TRBV29-1 and TRBJ2-5): SAVISQKPSRDICQRGTSLTIQCQVDSQVTMMFWYRQQPGQSLTLIATANQGSEATYESGFVIDKFPISRPNLTFSTLTVSNMSPEDSSIYLCSVLAGKGETQYFGPGTRLLVL.

The genes are TRBV3-1 and TRBJ1-2; absent DNA, TCRdb's TRBD1 call cannot be checked. Germline CDR1 is LGHDT and CDR2 is YNNKEL (reference sequence). The length of the CDR3 is 15 residues. The CDR3 loop reads CASSQDFGAGYGYTF.

The chain links TRBV3-1 to TRBJ2-2. Germline lookup yields CDR1 LGHDT and CDR2 YNNKEL (reference sequence). This CDR3 has 14 amino acids. This CDR3 reads CASSHQTGTGELFF.

V and J are TRBV7-2 and TRBJ2-3; TCRdb gives TRBD1 as the D gene, but with no DNA this cannot be confirmed. Per the germline V gene, CDR1 is SGHTA and CDR2 is FQGNSA. The CDR3 loop spans 16 amino acids. The CDR3 protein is CASSSRRQGLRDTQYF.